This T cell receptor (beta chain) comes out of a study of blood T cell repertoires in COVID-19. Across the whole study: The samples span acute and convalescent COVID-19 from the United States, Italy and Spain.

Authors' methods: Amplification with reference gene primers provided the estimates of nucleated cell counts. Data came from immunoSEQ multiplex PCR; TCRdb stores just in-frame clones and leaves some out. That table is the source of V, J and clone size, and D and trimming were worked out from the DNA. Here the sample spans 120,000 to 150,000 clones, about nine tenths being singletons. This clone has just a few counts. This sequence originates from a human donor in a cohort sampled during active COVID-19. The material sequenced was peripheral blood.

The CDR3 protein is CASSMRGDGDNEQFF. CDR3 DNA sequence: TGTGCCAGTAGTATGCGGGGGGACGGAGACAATGAGCAGTTCTTC. The genes are TRBV19 and TRBJ2-1; 8 bases are shared with TRBD2. This CDR3 is built from 15 residues. The V and J ends lost 3 bases and 5 bases, in that order; junction bases with no gene match: 6. Germline CDR1 reads LNHDA; CDR2 reads SQIVND (reference sequence).